Listed below are T cell receptor beta chains from one sample, sequenced in a study. TCRdb redid the calling of the 5' RACE reads with MiXCR, one entry per CDR3 protein. Seen here are about 57,000 distinct CDR3 sequences, roughly 25% observed once, and the top ten hold 2% to 2.5%. Sequenced: tumor-infiltrating Tregs sorted from the breast tumor. The receptors were gathered from a female donor with breast cancer. CDR3s include the opening cysteine and the closing phenylalanine or tryptophan. The D gene is left open where the match is weak. Some rows mark clone size as missing; the rest say once, few, many or name a class of expanded clone.

>TRBV7-8|TRBD1|TRBJ2-1|few
CASGSRTGSSYNEQFF
TGTGCCAGCGGCTCGAGGACAGGGAGCTCCTACAATGAGCAGTTCTTC
>TRBV28|TRBD2|TRBJ2-1|few
CASSPSLRLAGASNEQFF
TGTGCCAGCAGTCCCTCCCTACGACTAGCGGGGGCCTCAAATGAGCAGTTCTTC
>TRBV10-3|TRBD2|TRBJ2-1|once
CASSNSTSGRVYNEQFF
TGTGCCAGCAGTAACTCGACTAGCGGGAGAGTCTACAATGAGCAGTTCTTC
>TRBV7-2|-|TRBJ2-1|-
CASSSYTGYNEQFF
TGTGCCAGCAGCTCCTATACGGGGTACAATGAGCAGTTCTTC
>TRBV5-1|-|TRBJ1-5|-
CASSLESGGDQPQHF
TGCGCCAGCAGTCTCGAGTCGGGGGGAGATCAGCCCCAGCATTTT
>TRBV5-6|-|TRBJ2-1|-
CASSSGGLSSYNEQFF
TGTGCCAGCAGCTCGGGCGGGTTGAGCTCCTACAATGAGCAGTTCTTC
>TRBV5-1|-|TRBJ2-7|many
CASSPSGGRSYEQYF
TGCGCCAGCAGCCCCTCGGGGGGCAGGTCCTACGAGCAGTACTTC
>TRBV6-1|TRBD1|TRBJ1-1|-
CASRPEDRAWTEAFF
TGTGCCAGCAGGCCGGAGGACAGGGCTTGGACTGAAGCTTTCTTT
>TRBV6-2/TRBV6-3|TRBD1|TRBJ1-2|-
CASRDRGIPRGYTF
TGTGCCAGCCGCGACAGGGGGATTCCGCGAGGCTACACCTTC
>TRBV20-1|TRBD2|TRBJ2-7|-
CSARGLTSDEQYF
TGCAGTGCTAGAGGGTTGACTAGCGACGAGCAGTACTTC
>TRBV4-2|TRBD1|TRBJ2-1|many
CASSQEDRGRNEQFF
TGTGCCAGCAGCCAGGAGGACAGGGGGAGAAATGAGCAGTTCTTC
>TRBV5-1|-|TRBJ1-4|-
CASSSPGGSGLPTNEKLFF
TGCGCCAGCAGCTCCCCTGGTGGGTCAGGGCTTCCAACTAATGAAAAACTGTTTTTT
>TRBV21-1|-|TRBJ2-7|-
CATTADKTYEQYF
TGTGCCACCACGGCAGATAAAACCTACGAGCAGTACTTC
>TRBV20-1|TRBD1|TRBJ1-2|-
CSARDGGQLKGGYTF
TGCAGTGCTAGAGATGGGGGACAGCTTAAGGGTGGCTACACCTTC
>TRBV20-1|-|TRBJ2-3|-
CSANSMATSSTDTQYF
TGCAGTGCTAATAGTATGGCTACCTCTAGCACAGATACGCAGTATTTT
>TRBV7-9|-|TRBJ1-4|-
CASSPASLEKLFF
TGTGCCAGCAGTCCCGCCTCGCTCGAAAAACTGTTTTTT
>TRBV20-1|-|TRBJ2-7|few
CSARFRATYEQYF
TGCAGTGCCCGCTTCAGGGCAACCTACGAGCAGTACTTC
>TRBV20-1|-|TRBJ2-7|-
CSARDIRSVVRGDEQYF
TGCAGTGCTAGAGATATAAGGTCCGTGGTGCGGGGAGACGAGCAGTACTTC
>TRBV3-1|TRBD1|TRBJ1-6|few
CASSQRQGVSSPLHF
TGTGCCAGCAGCCAAAGACAGGGAGTGAGTTCACCCCTCCACTTT
>TRBV5-1|-|TRBJ2-4|few
CASSLAGVGKNIQYF
TGCGCCAGCAGCTTGGCGGGAGTAGGCAAAAACATTCAGTACTTC
>TRBV30|-|TRBJ1-1|few
CAWSVLGTEAFF
TGTGCCTGGAGTGTACTGGGCACTGAAGCTTTCTTT
>TRBV5-1|TRBD2|TRBJ2-1|-
CASSLGLAGGPLNNEQFF
TGCGCCAGCAGCTTGGGGCTAGCGGGAGGGCCGTTGAACAATGAGCAGTTCTTC
>TRBV6-5|-|TRBJ1-4|-
CASSYSGGRGSRELFF
TGTGCCAGCAGTTACTCCGGGGGGCGCGGATCTAGAGAACTGTTTTTT
>TRBV6-2/TRBV6-3|-|TRBJ1-5|few
CASRDTRNQPQHF
TGTGCCAGCAGGGACACAAGGAATCAGCCCCAGCATTTT
>TRBV7-2|-|TRBJ2-1|-
CASSLAAKANEQFF
TGTGCCAGCAGCTTAGCAGCGAAAGCAAATGAGCAGTTCTTC
>TRBV5-4|TRBD2|TRBJ2-2|-
CASSLATSGDNTGELFF
TGTGCCAGCAGCTTGGCGACTAGCGGGGATAACACCGGGGAGCTGTTTTTT
>TRBV3-1|-|TRBJ1-6|many
CASSRDNNSPLHF
TGTGCCAGCAGCCGGGACAATAATTCACCCCTCCACTTT
>TRBV6-5|-|TRBJ1-1|-
CAGRHRPGRPNTEAFF
TGTGCCGGCAGGCACCGCCCCGGGAGGCCGAACACTGAAGCTTTCTTT
>TRBV28|TRBD1|TRBJ2-7|-
CASRGDRSSYEQYF
TGTGCCAGCAGGGGGGACAGGTCATCCTACGAGCAGTACTTC
>TRBV6-1|-|TRBJ2-3|many
CASTIGADTQYF
TGTGCCAGCACTATAGGGGCAGATACGCAGTATTTT
>TRBV20-1|-|TRBJ2-7|many
CSAWLASSYEQYF
TGCAGTGCCTGGCTGGCTTCGAGCTACGAGCAGTACTTC
>TRBV6-2/TRBV6-3|TRBD1|TRBJ1-5|many
CASSYSTGQGFNQPQHF
TGTGCCAGCAGTTACTCAACAGGACAGGGCTTCAATCAGCCCCAGCATTTT
>TRBV12-3/TRBV12-4|-|TRBJ1-1|-
CASWAGHTEAFF
TGTGCCAGCTGGGCAGGGCACACTGAAGCTTTCTTT
>TRBV10-2|-|TRBJ2-1|-
CASSVPKGHNEQFF
TGCGCCAGCAGTGTTCCAAAGGGTCACAATGAGCAGTTCTTC
>TRBV25-1|-|TRBJ1-6|few
CASRFSINSPLHF
TGTGCCAGCAGATTTAGCATAAATTCACCCCTCCACTTT
>TRBV5-6|-|TRBJ1-1|-
CASSLSPSGDIRAFF
TGTGCCAGCAGCTTGAGTCCATCAGGGGACATCCGAGCTTTCTTT
>TRBV4-2|-|TRBJ1-2|few
CASSQGLGVEYGYTF
TGTGCCAGCAGCCAGGGTTTAGGGGTAGAATATGGCTACACCTTC
>TRBV7-9|-|TRBJ2-7|-
CASSRRDTVYEQYF
TGTGCCAGCAGCCGCCGGGACACCGTCTACGAGCAGTACTTC
>TRBV4-1|TRBD1|TRBJ2-2|-
CASSRGQGRTGELFF
TGCGCCAGCAGTCGTGGACAGGGAAGGACCGGGGAGCTGTTTTTT
>TRBV7-6|TRBD2|TRBJ2-1|few
CASSLGAGGPYEQFF
TGTGCCAGCAGCTTAGGAGCGGGAGGGCCCTATGAGCAGTTCTTC
>TRBV15|-|TRBJ2-5|few
CATSRDVETQYF
TGTGCCACCAGCAGAGATGTAGAGACCCAGTACTTC
>TRBV6-1|-|TRBJ1-1|few
CASIRANTEAFF
TGTGCCAGCATTCGGGCGAACACTGAAGCTTTCTTT